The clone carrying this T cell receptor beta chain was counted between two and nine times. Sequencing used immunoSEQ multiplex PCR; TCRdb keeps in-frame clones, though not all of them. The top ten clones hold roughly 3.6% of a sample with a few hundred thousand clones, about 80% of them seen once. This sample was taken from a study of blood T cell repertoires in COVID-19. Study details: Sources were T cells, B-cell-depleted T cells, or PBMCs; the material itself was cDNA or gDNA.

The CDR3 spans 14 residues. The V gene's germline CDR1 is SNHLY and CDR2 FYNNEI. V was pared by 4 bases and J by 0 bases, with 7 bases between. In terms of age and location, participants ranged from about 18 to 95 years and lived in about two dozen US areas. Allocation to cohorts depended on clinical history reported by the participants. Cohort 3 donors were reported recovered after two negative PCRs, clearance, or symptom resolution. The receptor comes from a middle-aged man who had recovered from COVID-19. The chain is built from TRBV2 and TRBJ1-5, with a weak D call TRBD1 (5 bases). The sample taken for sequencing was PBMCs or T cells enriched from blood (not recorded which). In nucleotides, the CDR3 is TGTGCCAGCAGTGCCCAGGGTAGCAATCAGCCCCAGCATTTT. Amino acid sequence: CASSAQGSNQPQHF.